A selection of T cell receptor beta chains follows, all from one sample in a study of cytomegalovirus exposure and HLA in healthy donors. Profiled with immunoSEQ multiplex PCR; TCRdb holds only in-frame clones, not every one. The sample shows tens of thousands of clones, 82% of them seen only once. Sequenced input: PBMCs. The receptor set was obtained from a man aged 50 to 60 in good health and CMV-seronegative. Both conserved end residues are part of each CDR3. The D gene is left open where the match is weak. Some rows mark clone size as missing; the rest say once, few, many or name a class of expanded clone.

J gene,clone size,V gene,D gene,CDR3 protein,CDR3 DNA
TRBJ2-5,-,TRBV5-4,-,CASSQDLQETQYF,TGTGCCAGCAGCCAGGACTTACAAGAGACCCAGTACTTC
TRBJ2-7,-,TRBV7-9,TRBD2,CASSLALAGGQEQYF,TGTGCCAGCAGCTTAGCACTAGCGGGAGGGCAAGAGCAGTACTTC
TRBJ2-7,once,TRBV5-1,TRBD1,CASSLAGTGVDEQYF,TGCGCCAGCAGCTTGGCGGGGACAGGGGTCGACGAGCAGTACTTC
TRBJ1-2,-,TRBV7-9,-,CASSLHTDYGYTF,TGTGCCAGCAGCTTACACACCGACTATGGCTACACCTTC
TRBJ1-6,-,TRBV27,TRBD1,CASSPVRDRAFHF,TGTGCCAGCAGCCCCGTTAGGGACAGGGCCTTCCACTTT
TRBJ2-1,-,TRBV7-3,TRBD2,CASSLGRTSRDEQFF,TGTGCCAGCAGCTTAGGAAGGACTAGCCGCGATGAGCAGTTCTTC
TRBJ2-7,-,TRBV6-5,TRBD2,CASSYSVGGIGEQYF,TGTGCCAGCAGTTACAGCGTGGGAGGGATCGGGGAGCAGTACTTC
TRBJ2-3,few,TRBV4-3,TRBD2,CASSQDGAGGIDTQYF,TGCGCCAGCAGCCAAGATGGAGCGGGAGGGATAGATACGCAGTATTTT
TRBJ2-5,few,TRBV25-1,TRBD1,CASSGSPGQGTPGETQYF,TGTGCCAGCAGTGGATCTCCGGGACAGGGTACCCCAGGAGAGACCCAGTACTTC
TRBJ1-5,-,TRBV5-5,TRBD1,CASSAGTGRAQPQHF,TGTGCCAGCAGCGCCGGGACAGGGAGGGCTCAGCCCCAGCATTTT
TRBJ2-1,-,TRBV7-9,-,CASSQRRDYNEQFF,TGTGCCAGCAGTCAACGGCGGGATTACAATGAGCAGTTCTTC
TRBJ1-1,-,TRBV28,-,CASSSGGGGEAFF,TGTGCCAGCAGTTCTGGAGGGGGGGGTGAAGCTTTCTTT
TRBJ1-5,-,TRBV28,-,CASSFTGREDQPQHF,TGTGCCAGCAGTTTTACAGGGAGGGAAGATCAGCCCCAGCATTTT
TRBJ2-7,-,TRBV2,TRBD2,CASSDGGAGEQYF,TGTGCCAGCAGTGACGGGGGGGCAGGCGAGCAGTACTTC
TRBJ2-1,-,TRBV15,-,CATSLVRDGYNEQFF,TGTGCCACCAGCCTTGTGAGGGATGGATACAATGAGCAGTTCTTC
TRBJ2-7,-,TRBV6-6,-,CASNSLSSYEQYF,TGTGCCAGCAATAGCCTATCCTCCTACGAGCAGTACTTC
TRBJ2-7,-,TRBV5-1,-,CASSLDRGSYEQYF,TGCGCCAGCAGCTTGGACCGGGGCTCCTACGAGCAGTACTTC
TRBJ2-1,-,TRBV18,TRBD1,CASSPGQGAYNEQFF,TGTGCCAGCTCACCAGGGCAGGGGGCCTACAATGAGCAGTTCTTC
TRBJ2-1,-,TRBV7-3,TRBD2,CASSISGTSGRGEQFF,TGTGCCAGCAGCATATCCGGGACTAGCGGGAGAGGCGAGCAGTTCTTC
TRBJ2-7,-,TRBV10-3,-,CAIRGGAGEGIYEQYF,TGTGCCATCAGGGGGGGGGCGGGTGAGGGTATATACGAGCAGTACTTC
TRBJ1-1,-,TRBV7-9,-,CASSLGVAVATEAFF,TGTGCCAGCAGCTTAGGGGTGGCGGTGGCTACTGAAGCTTTCTTT
TRBJ2-5,-,TRBV25-1,TRBD2,CASRGTSGQETQYF,TGTGCCAGCAGAGGGACTAGCGGGCAAGAGACCCAGTACTTC
TRBJ2-3,once,TRBV7-8,-,CASGRRSYTQYF,TGTGCCAGCGGAAGGAGAAGCTATACGCAGTATTTT
TRBJ2-1,-,TRBV5-6,TRBD1,CASRWGTGEFNEQFF,TGTGCCAGCAGGTGGGGGACAGGAGAATTCAATGAGCAGTTCTTC
TRBJ2-7,-,TRBV7-3,TRBD2,CASSLAGDYEQYF,TGTGCCAGCAGCTTAGCGGGAGACTACGAGCAGTACTTC
TRBJ2-7,-,TRBV10-3,-,CAISETLGIEQYF,TGTGCCATCAGTGAAACCCTGGGCATCGAGCAGTACTTC
TRBJ2-1,-,TRBV27,TRBD2,CASTHGTSGYNEQFF,TGTGCCAGCACCCACGGGACTAGCGGGTACAATGAGCAGTTCTTC
TRBJ1-1,once,TRBV19,TRBD1,CASFRTGGVTEAFF,TGTGCCAGTTTCAGGACAGGGGGCGTCACTGAAGCTTTCTTT
TRBJ1-1,-,TRBV19,-,CASSRGTPNTEAFF,TGTGCCAGTAGTCGCGGGACGCCGAACACTGAAGCTTTCTTT
TRBJ2-2,few,TRBV9,TRBD2,CASSAGTSGRRGTGELFF,TGTGCCAGCAGCGCCGGGACTAGCGGGAGGCGGGGCACCGGGGAGCTGTTTTTT
TRBJ2-3,-,TRBV28,TRBD2,CASSPQGLAGGPLSSVTDTQYF,TGTGCCAGCAGTCCCCAGGGACTAGCGGGAGGGCCGTTAAGTAGTGTTACAGATACGCAGTATTTT
TRBJ1-4,-,TRBV28,TRBD1,CASNLQGASEKLFF,TGTGCCAGCAACCTACAGGGGGCTAGCGAAAAACTGTTTTTT
TRBJ1-5,-,TRBV28,-,CASSSIAGPQHF,TGTGCCAGCAGTTCGATCGCGGGGCCCCAGCATTTT
TRBJ2-7,-,TRBV7-3,TRBD1,CASSPSGQGYEQYF,TGTGCCAGCAGCCCTTCCGGACAGGGGTACGAGCAGTACTTC
TRBJ2-5,few,TRBV11-2,-,CASSLVRFQETQYF,TGTGCCAGCAGCTTAGTACGGTTTCAAGAGACCCAGTACTTC
TRBJ2-3,-,TRBV7-8,-,CASSLQDTQYF,TGTGCCAGCAGCTTACAAGATACGCAGTATTTT
TRBJ1-5,-,TRBV7-2,-,CASGQDSAFQPQHF,TGTGCCAGCGGCCAGGACTCGGCCTTTCAGCCCCAGCATTTT